Below are 5 T cell receptor beta chains sequenced from a single sample in a study of technical replicates of blood from a handful of donors. The repertoire was sequenced with immunoSEQ multiplex PCR; TCRdb's copy has only in-frame clones and lacks some. The sample lists more than 65,000 clones, roughly nine tenths occurring once. The sequenced sample consisted of T cells isolated from PBMCs. The receptors derive from a human donor in good health. Some clones in this sample may be carry-over from other donors' samples.

This clone was counted once. The chain couples TRBV27 to TRBJ2-5, with TRBD1 identical over 7 bases. V shed 1 base and J 4 bases; nucleotides not matched to a gene: 6. From germline, CDR1 is MNHEY and CDR2 SMNVEV (reference sequence). The CDR3 spans 15 residues. This CDR3 reads CASSLYEGGGETQYF. CDR3 nucleotides: TGTGCCAGCAGTTTATACGAAGGGGGCGGAGAGACCCAGTACTTC.

This clone was observed a single time. The J gene is TRBJ2-1, the V gene TRBV13; 8 positions match TRBD1. V lost 3 bases and J lost 7; bases outside the gene matches: 17. Per germline, CDR1 PRHDT and CDR2 FYEKMQ (reference sequence). CDR3 length: 18 amino acids. The CDR3 nucleotides are TGTGCCAGCAGCTTGACCACGCGGACAGGGCCTGCTTCGAATGAGCAGTTCTTC. It specifies CASSLTTRTGPASNEQFF. Looking up the rest from reference TRBV13 and TRBJ2-1 gives the full variable domain: AAGVIQSPRHLIKEKRETATLKCYPIPRHDTVYWYQQGPGQDPQFLISFYEKMQSDKGSIPDRFSAQQFSDYHSELNMSSLELGDSALYFCASSLTTRTGPASNEQFFGPGTRLTVL.

The rearrangement links TRBV19 to TRBJ1-4; 9 bases line up with TRBD1. The germline gives CDR1 LNHDA, CDR2 SQIVND (reference sequence). The ends lost 5 bases at V and 7 bases at J; junction bases unmatched: 8. This CDR3 is 15 amino acids long. The CDR3 DNA reads as TGTGCCAGTAGTGTCGGGACAGGGCTGTCTGAAAAACTGTTTTTT. Protein product: CASSVGTGLSEKLFF.

The V and J genes are TRBV18 and TRBJ1-4; tentatively, D is TRBD1 (5 bases). Germline CDR1 and CDR2: KGHSH and LQKENI. CDR3 length: 14 amino acids. V was pared by 0 bases and J by 12 bases, with 14 bases between. The CDR3 bases are TGTGCCAGCTCACCACCTCGACAGTCCCGCGAACTGTTTTTT. Its translation: CASSPPRQSRELFF.

The chain couples TRBV7-9 to TRBJ1-2; no clear D gene. Trimming left V 3 bases short and J 2 bases short, with 13 bases between. The CDR3 loop spans 15 amino acids. Germline V gives CDR1 SEHNR, CDR2 FQNEAQ (reference sequence). CDR3 residues: CASSFPLTVNYGYTF. The DNA for the CDR3 is TGTGCCAGCAGCTTCCCATTAACAGTCAACTATGGCTACACCTTC.